This is a list of T cell receptor beta chains from one sample in a study of CD4 T cells in relation to SARS-CoV-2 and coronaviruses. These TCRs are of unknown antigen specificity. Repertoires were generated with immunoSEQ multiplex PCR, while TCRdb's copy carries only in-frame clones and drops some. The sample includes approximately 21,000 clones, about 77% seen only once; the top ten take over 15%. What was sequenced was CD4+ T cells from PBMCs, cultured in vitro. The origin of the receptors is a human donor in good health. Both conserved end residues are part of each CDR3. The order of the fields is J gene, V gene, D gene, clone size, CDR3 DNA, CDR3 protein. The D gene is left open where the match is weak. Size is stated for part of the rows, as once, few or many counts, or as a class when the clone is expanded.

TRBJ1-2 TRBV7-2 TRBD1 once TGTGCCAGCAGCCTGGACAGGGGCTATGGCTACACCTTC CASSLDRGYGYTF
TRBJ1-1 TRBV28 NA few TGTGCCAGCAGTTTATCCGACAGGCCGAACACTGAAGCTTTCTTT CASSLSDRPNTEAFF
TRBJ1-4 TRBV6-6 NA NA TGTGCCAGCGTTTTAGGTGGTCTTAATGAAAAACTGTTTTTT CASVLGGLNEKLFF
TRBJ2-3 TRBV7-2 NA NA TGTGCCAGCAGCTTAGCCGACAGTCATACGCAGTATTTT CASSLADSHTQYF
TRBJ1-6 TRBV10-1 NA NA TGCGCCAGCACAAGAATGGGACCGCGCCGACAGACCTATAATTCACCCCTCCACTTT CASTRMGPRRQTYNSPLHF
TRBJ2-2 TRBV2 TRBD2 NA TGTGCCAGCAGTGAATCTAGCGGGAGGGCCTCCGGGGAGCTGTTTTTT CASSESSGRASGELFF
TRBJ2-5 TRBV29-1 TRBD1 NA TGCAGCGTTTTGACAGGGAATCAAGAGACCCAGTACTTC CSVLTGNQETQYF
TRBJ1-5 TRBV19 NA NA TGTGCCAGTAGTATACCGAGTAGCAATCAGCCCCAGCATTTT CASSIPSSNQPQHF
TRBJ2-7 TRBV3-1/TRBV3-2 TRBD2 NA TGTGCCAGCAGCCGCGGGACTAGCGGGCTAAGCTCCTACGAGCAGTACTTC CASSRGTSGLSSYEQYF
TRBJ2-3 TRBV19 TRBD2 NA TGTGCCAGTACCCAGGCGGCGGGAGGTTTGACGCAGTATTTT CASTQAAGGLTQYF
TRBJ2-5 TRBV18 TRBD2 NA TGTGCCAGCTCACCACGAACCGGGACTAGCGGGAGTAAAGGGGAGACCCAGTACTTC CASSPRTGTSGSKGETQYF
TRBJ2-2 TRBV24-1 NA NA TGTGCCACCAGTGAACGGTCCGGGGAGCTGTTTTTT CATSERSGELFF
TRBJ1-5 TRBV5-5 NA NA TGTGCCAGCAGCTTGGGGCCAGAGGGGGATCAGCCCCAGCATTTT CASSLGPEGDQPQHF
TRBJ1-1 TRBV6-2/TRBV6-3 NA NA TGTGCCAGCAGTTACAGCGGGGGCACTGAAGCTTTCTTT CASSYSGGTEAFF
TRBJ1-1 TRBV5-4 NA NA TGTGCCAGCAGCTTGATGGGAGGGAATGAAGCTTTCTTT CASSLMGGNEAFF
TRBJ1-2 TRBV6-5 NA NA TGTGCCAGCAGTTACCTGGAGGGAAATGGCTACACCTTC CASSYLEGNGYTF
TRBJ2-5 TRBV5-6 TRBD2 NA TGTGCCAGCAGCTCCGGACTAGCGGGAGTAGGGGAGACCCAGTACTTC CASSSGLAGVGETQYF
TRBJ1-1 TRBV7-3 TRBD1 NA TGTGCCAGCAGCGACGGATTAGTGAACCACAGGGGGCGGAACACTGAAGCTTTCTTT CASSDGLVNHRGRNTEAFF
TRBJ1-1 TRBV3-1/TRBV3-2 NA NA TGTGCCAGCAGCCAGTCCTCAACAACCCCCTTCTTT CASSQSSTTPFF
TRBJ2-1 TRBV15 TRBD1 NA TGTGCCACCAGCAAAGACCTGACAGGGGCTCGGAATGAGCAGTTCTTC CATSKDLTGARNEQFF
TRBJ2-3 TRBV30 TRBD2 NA TGTGCCTGGAGTGGGGGACTAGCGGGAGAAACAGATACGCAGTATTTT CAWSGGLAGETDTQYF
TRBJ2-5 TRBV4-2 NA NA TGTGCCAGCAGCCGTCTTAGCGGAGGAGAGACCCAGTACTTC CASSRLSGGETQYF
TRBJ1-3 TRBV28 NA NA TGTGCCAGCAGCCGGACACCGGAGGGGTCTGGAAACACCATATATTTT CASSRTPEGSGNTIYF
TRBJ2-5 TRBV3-1/TRBV3-2 NA NA TGTGCCAGCAGCCGAACAGAGGGGGGCGTGACCCAGTACTTC CASSRTEGGVTQYF
TRBJ2-3 TRBV6-5 NA NA TGTGCCAGCAGTTACCTTGAAGGAACAGATACGCAGTATTTT CASSYLEGTDTQYF
TRBJ2-7 TRBV3-1/TRBV3-2 NA NA TGTGCCAGCAGCCACGCTGGACCGTACCTTATCTACGAGCAGTACTTC CASSHAGPYLIYEQYF
TRBJ2-7 TRBV3-1/TRBV3-2 NA once TGTGCCAGCAGCCAAGTGTCGAGGGCCTACGAGCAGTACTTC CASSQVSRAYEQYF
TRBJ1-5 TRBV6-1 TRBD1 NA TGTGCCATTACGACAGGGGGCAATCAGCCCCAGCATTTT CAITTGGNQPQHF
TRBJ2-3 TRBV5-1 TRBD1 NA TGCGCCAGCAGCTTCTTGGGACAGGGGTCGGTAGGAGATACGCAGTATTTT CASSFLGQGSVGDTQYF
TRBJ2-1 TRBV19 NA NA TGTGCCAGTAGGGGCATGAATGAGCAGTTCTTC CASRGMNEQFF
TRBJ2-1 TRBV29-1 TRBD2 few TGCAGCGTTGTCCCCCGCTTAGCGGGAAACGAGCAGTTCTTC CSVVPRLAGNEQFF
TRBJ2-2 TRBV27 TRBD1 NA TGTGCCAGCAGTTTAGGGACAGGACTTACCGGGGAGCTGTTTTTT CASSLGTGLTGELFF
TRBJ2-5 TRBV5-1 TRBD1 NA TGCGCCAGCAGCTTGTCTGTGACAGGGGGCCAAGAGACCCAGTACTTC CASSLSVTGGQETQYF
TRBJ2-5 TRBV12-3/TRBV12-4 TRBD2 NA TGTGCCAGCAGTTTTAGCGGGCAAGAGACCCAGTACTTC CASSFSGQETQYF
TRBJ2-1 TRBV2 NA NA TGTGCCAGCATAGAGGTACAAGGTAGTGAGCAGTTCTTC CASIEVQGSEQFF
TRBJ2-5 TRBV25-1 TRBD2 NA TGTGCCAGCAGTGGGTCACTAGCGTCAGAGACCCAGTACTTC CASSGSLASETQYF
TRBJ2-5 TRBV7-2 NA NA TGTGCCAGCAGCGACACACCGTTTGGCCAAGAGACCCAGTACTTC CASSDTPFGQETQYF
TRBJ1-3 TRBV30 TRBD1 NA TGTGCCTGGAGTGACCCAGGGGGGTTCGGAAACACCATATATTTT CAWSDPGGFGNTIYF
TRBJ1-4 TRBV5-1 TRBD1 NA TGCGCCAGCAGCTTGCAAACCGGGACAGGGAATGAAAAACTGTTTTTT CASSLQTGTGNEKLFF
TRBJ2-3 TRBV24-1 NA NA TGTGCCACCAGTATAGGGTGGACAGATACGCAGTATTTT CATSIGWTDTQYF
TRBJ1-1 TRBV5-1 TRBD1 once TGCGCCAGCAGCGTGACAGGGGGGGGGACTGAAGCTTTCTTT CASSVTGGGTEAFF
TRBJ2-2 TRBV5-1 TRBD2 few TGCGCCAGCAGCTTGGGCCCCGGGACTAACGGGGCCGGGGAGCTGTTTTTT CASSLGPGTNGAGELFF
TRBJ2-3 TRBV7-9 NA NA TGTGCCAGCAGCTTGGCTACAGATACGCAGTATTTT CASSLATDTQYF
TRBJ2-4 TRBV5-1 NA NA TGCGCCAGCAGCTTGACCGCACAGGGTGTAAACATTCAGTACTTC CASSLTAQGVNIQYF
TRBJ2-3 TRBV6-6 NA NA TGTGCCAGCAGCTTTAGCGAGACTAGCACAGATACGCAGTATTTT CASSFSETSTDTQYF
TRBJ2-5 TRBV4-2 NA NA TGTGCCAGCAGCCAAGAGGTTGTAGGGACCCAGTACTTC CASSQEVVGTQYF
TRBJ2-2 TRBV10-3 TRBD1 few TGTGCCATCAGCACAGGGGGAAACACCGGGGAGCTGTTTTTT CAISTGGNTGELFF
TRBJ1-4 TRBV3-1/TRBV3-2 NA once TGTGCCAGCAGCCAAGGAGGGGGTAGAGAAAAACTGTTTTTT CASSQGGGREKLFF
TRBJ2-7 TRBV29-1 NA NA TGCAGCGTTGGCCCGACAGGGAGGGGCGAGCAGTACTTC CSVGPTGRGEQYF
TRBJ1-5 TRBV2 NA NA TGTGCCACCAGACGGGATAGCAATCAGCCCCAGCATTTT CATRRDSNQPQHF
TRBJ1-3 TRBV10-2 TRBD1 few TGCGCCAGCACCGGGACAGAAGGCTCTGGAAACACCATATATTTT CASTGTEGSGNTIYF
TRBJ2-1 TRBV11-3 TRBD2 NA TGTGCCAGCAGCTTCGGAATCACTAGCGGATCCTACAATGAGCAGTTCTTC CASSFGITSGSYNEQFF
TRBJ2-1 TRBV24-1 NA NA TGTGCCACCCGGAGGTCTTCCTACAATGAGCAGTTCTTC CATRRSSYNEQFF
TRBJ2-1 TRBV11-2 TRBD2 NA TGTGCCAGCAGCTTTCTAGCGGATCCCTACAATGAGCAGTTCTTC CASSFLADPYNEQFF
TRBJ2-7 TRBV6-5 NA NA TGTGCCAGCAGTCCTTTCAACAGGGGACTGTACGAGCAGTACTTC CASSPFNRGLYEQYF
TRBJ1-2 TRBV3-1/TRBV3-2 NA NA TGTGCCAGCAGCCAGAGGACCAATGGCTACACCTTC CASSQRTNGYTF
TRBJ1-2 TRBV7-9 NA NA TGTGCCAGCAGCTTAGGAAAGGGGGATAACTATGGCTACACCTTC CASSLGKGDNYGYTF
TRBJ1-2 TRBV19 TRBD1 NA TGTGCCAGTAGTACCACCGGGACAGGGGTGACTAACTATGGCTACACCTTC CASSTTGTGVTNYGYTF
TRBJ1-4 TRBV28 NA NA TGTGCCAGCAGTTTCCAGATCGGTGAAAAACTGTTTTTT CASSFQIGEKLFF